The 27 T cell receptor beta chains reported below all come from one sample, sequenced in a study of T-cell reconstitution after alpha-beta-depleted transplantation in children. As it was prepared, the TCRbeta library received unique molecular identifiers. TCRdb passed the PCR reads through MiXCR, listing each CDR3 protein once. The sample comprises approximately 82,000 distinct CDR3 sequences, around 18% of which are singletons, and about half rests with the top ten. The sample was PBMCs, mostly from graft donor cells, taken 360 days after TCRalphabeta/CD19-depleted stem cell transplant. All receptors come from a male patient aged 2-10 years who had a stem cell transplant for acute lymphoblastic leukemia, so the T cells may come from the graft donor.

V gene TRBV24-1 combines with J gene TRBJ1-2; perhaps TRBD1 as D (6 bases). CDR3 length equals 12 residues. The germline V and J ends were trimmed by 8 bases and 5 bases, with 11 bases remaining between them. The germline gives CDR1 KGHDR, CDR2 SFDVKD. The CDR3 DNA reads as TGTGCCACCACACGACAGGAGTATGGCTACACCTTC. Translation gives CATTRQEYGYTF.

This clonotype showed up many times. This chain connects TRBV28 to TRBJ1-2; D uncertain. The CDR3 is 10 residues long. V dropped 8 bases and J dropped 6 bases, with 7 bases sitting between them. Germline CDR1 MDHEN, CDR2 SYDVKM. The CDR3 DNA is TGTGCCAGCGGCGGCAATGGCTACACCTTC. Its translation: CASGGNGYTF.

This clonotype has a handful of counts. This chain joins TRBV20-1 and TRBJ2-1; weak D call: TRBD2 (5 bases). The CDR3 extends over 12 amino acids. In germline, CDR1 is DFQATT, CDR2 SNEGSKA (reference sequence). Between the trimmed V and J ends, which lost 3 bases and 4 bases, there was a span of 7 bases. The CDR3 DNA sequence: TGCAGTGCTAGGGACTTTTACAATGAGCAGTTCTTC. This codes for CSARDFYNEQFF.

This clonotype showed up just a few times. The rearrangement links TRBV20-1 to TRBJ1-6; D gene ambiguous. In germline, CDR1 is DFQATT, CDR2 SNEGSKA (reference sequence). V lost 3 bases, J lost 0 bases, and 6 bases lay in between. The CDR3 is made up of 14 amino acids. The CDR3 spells CSASPGSYNSPLHF. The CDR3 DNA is TGCAGTGCTAGCCCCGGCTCCTATAATTCACCCCTCCACTTT.

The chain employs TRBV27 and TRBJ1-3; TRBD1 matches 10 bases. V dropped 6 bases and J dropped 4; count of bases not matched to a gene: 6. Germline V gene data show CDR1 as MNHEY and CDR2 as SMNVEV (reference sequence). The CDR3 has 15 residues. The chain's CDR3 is CASSYRQGAGNTIYF. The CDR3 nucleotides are TGTGCCAGCAGCTATCGACAGGGGGCGGGAAACACCATATATTTT.

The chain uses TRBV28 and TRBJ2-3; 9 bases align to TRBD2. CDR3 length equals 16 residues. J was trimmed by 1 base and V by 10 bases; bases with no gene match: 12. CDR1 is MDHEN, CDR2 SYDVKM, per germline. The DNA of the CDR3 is TGTGCCATCAGCCCCGGGACTAGCTTCGGCACAGATACGCAGTATTTT. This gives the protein CAISPGTSFGTDTQYF.

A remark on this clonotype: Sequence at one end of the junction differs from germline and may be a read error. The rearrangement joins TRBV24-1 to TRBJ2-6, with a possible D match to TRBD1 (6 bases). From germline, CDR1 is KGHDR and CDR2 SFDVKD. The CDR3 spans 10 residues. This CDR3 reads CATSDLLGAF. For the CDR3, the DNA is TGTGCCACCAGTGATTTGTTGGGGGCCTTC.

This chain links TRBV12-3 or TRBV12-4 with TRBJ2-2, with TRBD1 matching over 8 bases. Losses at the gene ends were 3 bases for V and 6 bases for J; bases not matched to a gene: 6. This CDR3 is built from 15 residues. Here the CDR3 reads CASSFGDRGAGELFF. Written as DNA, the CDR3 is TGTGCCAGCAGTTTCGGAGACAGGGGAGCCGGGGAGCTGTTTTTT.

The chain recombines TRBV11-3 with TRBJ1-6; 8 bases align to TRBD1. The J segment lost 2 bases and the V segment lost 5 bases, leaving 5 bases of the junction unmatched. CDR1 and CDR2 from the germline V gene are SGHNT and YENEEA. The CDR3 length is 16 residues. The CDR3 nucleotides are TGTGCCAGCAGCACCGGACAGGGTCCCTATAATTCACCCCTCCACTTT. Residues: CASSTGQGPYNSPLHF.

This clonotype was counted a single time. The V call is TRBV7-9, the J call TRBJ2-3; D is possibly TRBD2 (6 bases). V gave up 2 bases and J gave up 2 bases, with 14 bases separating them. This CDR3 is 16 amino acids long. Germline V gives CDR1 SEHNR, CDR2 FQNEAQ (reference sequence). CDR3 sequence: CASSLRAASATDTQYF. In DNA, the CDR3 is TGTGCCAGCAGCTTAAGGGCCGCTAGCGCCACAGATACGCAGTATTTT.

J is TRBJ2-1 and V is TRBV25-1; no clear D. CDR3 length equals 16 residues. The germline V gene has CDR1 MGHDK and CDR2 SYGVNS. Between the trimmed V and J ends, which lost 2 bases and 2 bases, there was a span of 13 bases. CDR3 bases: TGTGCCAGCAGTGAAAAACGCTCCCTCCCCTACAATGAGCAGTTCTTC. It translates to CASSEKRSLPYNEQFF.

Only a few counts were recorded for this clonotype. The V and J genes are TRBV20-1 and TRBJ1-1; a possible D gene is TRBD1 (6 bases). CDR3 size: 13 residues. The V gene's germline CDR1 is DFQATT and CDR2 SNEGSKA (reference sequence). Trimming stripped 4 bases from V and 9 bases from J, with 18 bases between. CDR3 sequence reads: CSAKRQESSKAFF. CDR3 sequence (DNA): TGCAGTGCTAAGAGACAGGAGTCATCTAAAGCTTTCTTT.

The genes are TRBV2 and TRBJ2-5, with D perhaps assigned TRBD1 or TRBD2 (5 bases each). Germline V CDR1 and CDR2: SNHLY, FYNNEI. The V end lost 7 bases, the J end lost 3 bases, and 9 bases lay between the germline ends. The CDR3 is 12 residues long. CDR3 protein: CASKQGEETQYF. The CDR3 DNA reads TGTGCCAGCAAGCAGGGAGAAGAGACCCAGTACTTC.

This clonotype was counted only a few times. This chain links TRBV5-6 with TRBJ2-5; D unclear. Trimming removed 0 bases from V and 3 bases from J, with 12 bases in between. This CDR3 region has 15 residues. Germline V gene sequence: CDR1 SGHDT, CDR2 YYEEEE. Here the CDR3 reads CASSLVIGIKETQYF. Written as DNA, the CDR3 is TGTGCCAGCAGCTTGGTTATCGGAATTAAAGAGACCCAGTACTTC.

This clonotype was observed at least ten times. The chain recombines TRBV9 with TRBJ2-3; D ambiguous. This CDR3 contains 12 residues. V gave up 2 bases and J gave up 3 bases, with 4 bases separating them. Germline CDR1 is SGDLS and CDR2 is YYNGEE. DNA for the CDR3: TGTGCCAGCAGCGTGAATACAGATACGCAGTATTTT. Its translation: CASSVNTDTQYF.

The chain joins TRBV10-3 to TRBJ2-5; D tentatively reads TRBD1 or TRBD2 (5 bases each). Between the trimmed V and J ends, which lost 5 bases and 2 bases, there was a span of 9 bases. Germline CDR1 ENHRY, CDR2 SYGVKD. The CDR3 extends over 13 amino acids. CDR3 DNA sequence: TGTGCCATCAGTTCCGGGACGCAAGAGACCCAGTACTTC. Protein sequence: CAISSGTQETQYF.

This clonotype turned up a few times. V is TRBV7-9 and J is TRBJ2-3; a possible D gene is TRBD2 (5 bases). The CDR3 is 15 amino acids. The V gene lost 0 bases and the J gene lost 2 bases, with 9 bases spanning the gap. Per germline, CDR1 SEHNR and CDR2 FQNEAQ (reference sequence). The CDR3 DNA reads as TGTGCCAGCAGCTTAGCCGGGATCCCCACAGATACGCAGTATTTT. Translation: CASSLAGIPTDTQYF.

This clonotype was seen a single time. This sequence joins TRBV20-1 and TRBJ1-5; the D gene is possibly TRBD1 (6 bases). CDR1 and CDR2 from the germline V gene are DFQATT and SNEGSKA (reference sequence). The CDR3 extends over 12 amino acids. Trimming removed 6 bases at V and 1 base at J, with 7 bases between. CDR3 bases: TGCAGTGCACAGGGAAGCAATCAGCCCCAGCATTTT. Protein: CSAQGSNQPQHF.

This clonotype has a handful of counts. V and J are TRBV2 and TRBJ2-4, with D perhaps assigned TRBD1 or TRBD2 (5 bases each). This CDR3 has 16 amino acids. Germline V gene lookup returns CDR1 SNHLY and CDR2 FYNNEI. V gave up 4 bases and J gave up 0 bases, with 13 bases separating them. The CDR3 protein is CASSAERGGAKNIQYF. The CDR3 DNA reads TGTGCCAGCAGTGCGGAACGGGGCGGAGCCAAAAACATTCAGTACTTC.

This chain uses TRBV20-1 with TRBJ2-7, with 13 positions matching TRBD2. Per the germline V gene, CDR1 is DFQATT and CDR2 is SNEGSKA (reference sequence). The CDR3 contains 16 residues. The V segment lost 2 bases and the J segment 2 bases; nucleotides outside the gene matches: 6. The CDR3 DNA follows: TGCAGTGCTAGACCCTTAGGACTAGCGGGAGCCTACGAGCAGTACTTC. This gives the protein CSARPLGLAGAYEQYF.

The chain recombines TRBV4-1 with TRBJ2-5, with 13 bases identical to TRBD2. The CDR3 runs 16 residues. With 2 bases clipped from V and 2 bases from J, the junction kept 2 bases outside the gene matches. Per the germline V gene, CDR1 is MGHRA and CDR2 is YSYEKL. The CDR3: CASSQRLAGGQETQYF. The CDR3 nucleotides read TGCGCCAGCAGCCAACGACTAGCGGGAGGACAAGAGACCCAGTACTTC.

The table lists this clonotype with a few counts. The CDR3 loop reads CASSLVKRGPYTGELFF. In DNA, the CDR3 is TGCGCCAGCAGCTTGGTTAAGCGGGGGCCCTACACCGGGGAGCTGTTTTTT. The chain has TRBV5-1 and TRBJ2-2; 8 bases are a match to TRBD2. CDR3 length: 17 residues. The germline V gene encodes CDR1 SGHRS and CDR2 YFSETQ. The junction had 7 bases not matched to a gene; V was cut back by 0 bases and J by 3 bases.

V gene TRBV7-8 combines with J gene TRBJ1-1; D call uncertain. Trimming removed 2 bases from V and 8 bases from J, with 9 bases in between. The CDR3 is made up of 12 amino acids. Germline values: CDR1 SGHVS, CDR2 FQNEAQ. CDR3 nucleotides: TGTGCCAGCAGCTTAAGGAGGCGAGAAGCTTTCTTT. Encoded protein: CASSLRRREAFF.

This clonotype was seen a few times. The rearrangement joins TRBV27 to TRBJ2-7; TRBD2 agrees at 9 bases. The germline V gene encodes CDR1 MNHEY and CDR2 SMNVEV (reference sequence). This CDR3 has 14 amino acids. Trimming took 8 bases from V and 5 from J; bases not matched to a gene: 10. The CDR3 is CASGGRARKDEQYF. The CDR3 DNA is TGTGCCAGCGGCGGGAGGGCACGAAAGGACGAGCAGTACTTC.

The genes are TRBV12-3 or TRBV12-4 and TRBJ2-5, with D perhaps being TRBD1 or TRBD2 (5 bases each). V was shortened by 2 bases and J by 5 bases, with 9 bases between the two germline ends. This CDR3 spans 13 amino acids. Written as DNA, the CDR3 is TGTGCCAGCAGTTTAAGGGACGAGGAGACCCAGTACTTC. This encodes CASSLRDEETQYF.

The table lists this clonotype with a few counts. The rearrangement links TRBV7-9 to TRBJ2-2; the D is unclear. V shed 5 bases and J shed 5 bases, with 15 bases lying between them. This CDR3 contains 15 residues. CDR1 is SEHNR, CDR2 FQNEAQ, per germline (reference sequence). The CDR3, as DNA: TGTGCCAGCAGCCCGGTCGGGTCCGCGACCGGGGAGCTGTTTTTT. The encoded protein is CASSPVGSATGELFF.

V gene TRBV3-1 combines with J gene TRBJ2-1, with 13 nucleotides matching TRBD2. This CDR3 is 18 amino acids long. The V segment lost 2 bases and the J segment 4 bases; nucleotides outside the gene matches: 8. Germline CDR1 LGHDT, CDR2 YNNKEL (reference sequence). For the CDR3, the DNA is TGTGCCAGCAGCCAACCCCGACTAGCGGGAGGACTGTACAATGAGCAGTTCTTC. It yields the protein CASSQPRLAGGLYNEQFF.